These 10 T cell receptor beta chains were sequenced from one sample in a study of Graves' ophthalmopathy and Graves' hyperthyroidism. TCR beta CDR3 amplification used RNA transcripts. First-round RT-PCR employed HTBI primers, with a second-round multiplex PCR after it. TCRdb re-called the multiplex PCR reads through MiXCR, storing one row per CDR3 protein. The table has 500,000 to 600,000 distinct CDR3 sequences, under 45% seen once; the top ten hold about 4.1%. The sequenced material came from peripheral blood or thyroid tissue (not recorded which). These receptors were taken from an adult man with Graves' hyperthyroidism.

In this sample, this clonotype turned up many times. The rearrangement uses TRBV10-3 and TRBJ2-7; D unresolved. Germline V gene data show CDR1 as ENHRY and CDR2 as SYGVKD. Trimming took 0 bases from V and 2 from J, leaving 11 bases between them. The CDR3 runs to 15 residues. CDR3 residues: CAISESQAIAYEQYF. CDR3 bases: TGTGCCATCAGTGAGTCGCAGGCGATCGCCTACGAGCAGTACTTC.

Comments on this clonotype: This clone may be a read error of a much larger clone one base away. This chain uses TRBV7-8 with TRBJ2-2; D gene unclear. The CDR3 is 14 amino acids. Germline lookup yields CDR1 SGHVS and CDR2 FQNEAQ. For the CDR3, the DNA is TGTGACAGCAGCTCGGCAAAGATTCCCGGGGAGCTGTTTTTT. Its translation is CDSSSAKIPGELFF.

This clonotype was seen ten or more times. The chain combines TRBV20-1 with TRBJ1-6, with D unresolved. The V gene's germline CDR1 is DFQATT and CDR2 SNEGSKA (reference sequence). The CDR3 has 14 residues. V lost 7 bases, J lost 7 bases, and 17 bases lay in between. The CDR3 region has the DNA TGCAGTGGGCGTGGGAGGGTAGGGAATTCACCCCTCCACTTT. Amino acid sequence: CSGRGRVGNSPLHF.

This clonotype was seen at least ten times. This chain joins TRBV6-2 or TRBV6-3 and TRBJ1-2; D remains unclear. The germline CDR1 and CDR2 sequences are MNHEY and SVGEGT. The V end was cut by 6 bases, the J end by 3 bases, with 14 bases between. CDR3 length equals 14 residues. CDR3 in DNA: TGTGCCAGCAGACACGCGGCGGTCGACTATGGCTACACCTTC. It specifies CASRHAAVDYGYTF.

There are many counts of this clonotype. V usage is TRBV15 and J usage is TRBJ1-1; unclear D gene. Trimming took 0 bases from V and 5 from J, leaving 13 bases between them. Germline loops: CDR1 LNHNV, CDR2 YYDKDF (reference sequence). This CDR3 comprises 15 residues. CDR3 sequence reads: CATSRDISEATEAFF. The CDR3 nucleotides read TGTGCCACCAGCAGAGATATTTCAGAGGCAACTGAAGCTTTCTTT.

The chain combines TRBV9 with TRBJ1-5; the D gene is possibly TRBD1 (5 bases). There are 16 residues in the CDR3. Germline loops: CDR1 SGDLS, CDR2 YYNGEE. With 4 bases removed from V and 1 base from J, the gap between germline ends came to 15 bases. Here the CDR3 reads CASSPGTWTSNQPQHF. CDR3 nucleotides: TGTGCCAGCAGCCCGGGGACTTGGACGAGCAATCAGCCCCAGCATTTT.

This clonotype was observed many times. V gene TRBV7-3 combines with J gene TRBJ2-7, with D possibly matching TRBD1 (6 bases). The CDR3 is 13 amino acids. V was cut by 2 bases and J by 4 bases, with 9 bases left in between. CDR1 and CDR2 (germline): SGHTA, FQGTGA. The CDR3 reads CASSLQQGYEQYF. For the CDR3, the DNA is TGTGCCAGCAGCTTACAACAGGGTTACGAGCAGTACTTC.

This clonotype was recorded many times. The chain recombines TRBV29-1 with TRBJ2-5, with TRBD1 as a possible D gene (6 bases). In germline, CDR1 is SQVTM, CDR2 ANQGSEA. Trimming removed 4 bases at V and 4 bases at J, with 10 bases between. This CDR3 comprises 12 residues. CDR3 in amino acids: CSVGSGVETQYF. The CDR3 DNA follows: TGCAGCGTTGGTTCAGGGGTAGAGACCCAGTACTTC.

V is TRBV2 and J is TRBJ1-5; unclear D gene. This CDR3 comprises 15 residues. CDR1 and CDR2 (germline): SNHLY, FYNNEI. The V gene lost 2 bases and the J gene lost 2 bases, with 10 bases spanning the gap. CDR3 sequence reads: CASSERGPGNQPQHF. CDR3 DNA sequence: TGTGCCAGCAGTGAACGGGGTCCGGGCAATCAGCCCCAGCATTTT. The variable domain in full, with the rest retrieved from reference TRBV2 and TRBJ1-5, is EPEVTQTPSHQVTQMGQEVILRCVPISNHLYFYWYRQILGQKVEFLVSFYNNEISEKSEIFDDQFSVERPDGSNFTLKIRSTKLEDSAMYFCASSERGPGNQPQHFGDGTRLSIL.

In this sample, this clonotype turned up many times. CDR3 DNA: TGTGCCACCAGTGAGGCGGGAGCTAACTATGGCTACACCTTC. Its protein product is CATSEAGANYGYTF. This sequence joins TRBV24-1 and TRBJ1-2; D not certain. Trimming removed 4 bases from V and 0 bases from J, with 8 bases in between. This CDR3 is built from 14 residues. Germline V gene lookup returns CDR1 KGHDR and CDR2 SFDVKD.